This TCR beta chain was identified in a study of cytomegalovirus exposure and HLA in healthy donors. Overall study results and limits: Most TCR sequences proved rare, with some public TCRs found in many donors. There were about 160 TCR beta chains listed as cytomegalovirus-associated.

In germline, CDR1 is MNHNS, CDR2 SASEGT. V was shortened by 5 bases and J by 2 bases, with 12 bases between the two germline ends. CDR3 size: 14 residues. It was with 60 Vbeta and 13 Jbeta primers that the PCR ran. The assay was immunoSEQ multiplex PCR, and TCRdb's table has in-frame clones only and misses some. The data contain about 170,000 clones, 84% of them singletons. About this clone itself: Its antigen is unidentified.

The chain combines TRBV6-1 with TRBJ1-1, with a possible D match to TRBD1 (6 bases). Sequenced: PBMCs. This receptor was obtained from a girl between 5 and 17 years old in good health and CMV-seropositive. CDR3 DNA: TGTGCCAGCAGTTATGGGGGGGCAAACACTGAAGCTTTCTTT. Protein: CASSYGGANTEAFF.